This TCR beta chain was recorded in a study of blood T cells in healthy people across ages. Study-level points and caveats: Estimates of diversity drawn from one million T cells were considered underestimates. Versus aged donors, long-lived donors had higher diversity and more naive CD4+ cells.

This clonotype was seen only a few times. Antigen: not known. It was with a sample-barcoded 5' primer and a J-beta primer mix that a second PCR of roughly 7 to 12 cycles was run. TCRdb called the 5' RACE reads again in MiXCR, with one record for every CDR3 protein. The sample lists more than 650,000 distinct CDR3 sequences, about 53% seen once, with around 40% in the top ten. This CDR3 region has 12 residues. The ends were cut back, 6 bases at V and 14 bases at J, with 21 bases in the middle. CDR1 and CDR2 (germline): DFQATT, SNEGSKA (reference sequence). Sequenced: blood. The TCR comes from a man older than 75 in good health. The chain employs TRBV20-1 and TRBJ2-3; D could derive from TRBD1 or TRBD2 (6 bases each). In DNA form, the CDR3 reads TGCAGTGCCGGAGGGGGTGGCAGATACGCGTATTTT. Protein: CSAGGGGRYAYF.